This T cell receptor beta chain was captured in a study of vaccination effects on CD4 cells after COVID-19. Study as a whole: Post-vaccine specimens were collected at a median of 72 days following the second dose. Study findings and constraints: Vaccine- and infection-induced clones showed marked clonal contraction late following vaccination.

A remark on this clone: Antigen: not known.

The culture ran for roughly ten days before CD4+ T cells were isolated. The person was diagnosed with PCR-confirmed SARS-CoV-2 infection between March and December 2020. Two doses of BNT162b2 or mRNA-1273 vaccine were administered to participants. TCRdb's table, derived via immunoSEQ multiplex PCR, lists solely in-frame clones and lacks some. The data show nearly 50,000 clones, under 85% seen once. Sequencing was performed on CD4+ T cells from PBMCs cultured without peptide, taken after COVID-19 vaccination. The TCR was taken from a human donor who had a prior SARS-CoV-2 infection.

As DNA, the CDR3 is TGTGCCAGCAGTTTATTGGGACAGGGGTACAATGAGCAGTTCTTC. Translating gives CASSLLGQGYNEQFF. This chain joins TRBV28 and TRBJ2-1; 10 positions agree with TRBD1. CDR1 and CDR2 (germline): MDHEN, SYDVKM. The CDR3 covers 15 residues. Trimming took 1 base from V and 4 from J; bases not matched to a gene: 1.